The 24 T cell receptor beta chains reported below all come from one sample, sequenced in a study of CD8 T cells in ankylosing spondylitis. Study-wide points: A TCR beta motif of several highly homologous variants appeared characteristic of ankylosing spondylitis blood.

TCRdb called the 5' RACE reads again in MiXCR, with one record for every CDR3 protein. The sample includes about 540,000 distinct CDR3 sequences, roughly 13% of them seen just once. Their antigens are not known. Sequencing was carried out using blood, either unsorted or a sorted T cell fraction (not recorded which). The receptors were gathered from a male donor with ankylosing spondylitis.

This clonotype came up many times. V usage is TRBV11-2 and J usage is TRBJ2-3; perhaps D is TRBD1 or TRBD2 (5 bases each). V lost 3 bases to trimming and J lost 2 bases, with 9 bases between them. Germline V CDR1 and CDR2: SGHAT, FQNNGV. This CDR3 spans 14 amino acids. The DNA for the CDR3 is TGTGCCAGCAGCTTGGTGGGGGACACAGATACGCAGTATTTT. This sequence encodes CASSLVGDTDTQYF.

V and J are TRBV24-1 and TRBJ2-1; TRBD1 is a possible D gene (6 bases). Trimming left V 4 bases short and J 8 bases short, with 11 bases between. The CDR3 is 13 residues long. Germline loops: CDR1 KGHDR, CDR2 SFDVKD. CDR3 DNA sequence: TGTGCCACCAGTGAGAACAGGGTTGATGAGCAGTTCTTC. Translation gives CATSENRVDEQFF.

The V gene is TRBV7-6, the J gene TRBJ1-1; tentative D call: TRBD1 (6 bases). The V gene's germline CDR1 is SGHVS and CDR2 FNYEAQ. The CDR3 is made up of 13 amino acids. V was trimmed by 2 bases and J by 7 bases, leaving 11 bases between them. CDR3 in amino acids: CASSLTTGSEAFF. For the CDR3, the DNA is TGTGCCAGCAGCTTAACAACAGGGAGTGAAGCTTTCTTT.

This clonotype was counted only a few times. This chain links TRBV11-2 with TRBJ2-1, with 9 bases that match TRBD2. The J segment lost 5 bases and the V segment lost 5 bases, leaving 16 bases of the junction unmatched. The CDR3 spans 18 residues. CDR1 SGHAT and CDR2 FQNNGV come from the germline V gene. CDR3 sequence reads: CASSPRPSTSGRDNEQFF. CDR3 DNA: TGTGCCAGCAGCCCGCGCCCCTCGACTAGCGGAAGAGACAATGAGCAGTTCTTC.

The chain has TRBV27 and TRBJ1-5; D not resolved. The CDR3 contains 15 residues. The V and J ends lost 2 bases and 4 bases respectively, with 12 bases between them. CDR1 is MNHEY, CDR2 SMNVEV, per germline (reference sequence). The CDR3 nucleotides are TGTGCCAGCAGTTTAAGAAGTACAGTAAATCAGCCCCAGCATTTT. It translates to CASSLRSTVNQPQHF.

This clonotype has just a few counts. This sequence joins TRBV27 and TRBJ2-5; D might be TRBD1 (5 bases). The length of the CDR3 is 13 residues. V lost 2 bases and J 5 bases, leaving 9 bases between the germline ends. Per the germline V gene, CDR1 is MNHEY and CDR2 is SMNVEV (reference sequence). The CDR3 sequence is CASSLGRVETQYF. DNA for the CDR3: TGTGCCAGCAGTTTAGGCAGGGTGGAGACCCAGTACTTC.

The V and J genes are TRBV29-1 and TRBJ2-7, with no clear D. The CDR3 extends over 14 amino acids. Looked up from germline, CDR1 is SQVTM and CDR2 is ANQGSEA. Trimming cost V 3 bases and J 1 base, with 13 bases left between them. The CDR3 region has the DNA TGCAGCGTTGAGACCTTCGACTTTTCCTACGAGCAGTACTTC. Translating it yields CSVETFDFSYEQYF.

The sample holds a few counts of this clonotype. V is TRBV5-5 and J is TRBJ2-7; no clear D. V lost 7 bases, J lost 6 bases, and 11 bases lay in between. The germline CDR1 and CDR2 sequences are SGHKS and YYEKEE (reference sequence). The CDR3 is made up of 11 amino acids. The CDR3 DNA reads as TGTGCCAGCCAAACCGTCAGCGAGCAGTACTTC. Protein: CASQTVSEQYF.

The V and J genes are TRBV29-1 and TRBJ2-1, with D tentatively TRBD1 (5 bases). This CDR3 is 13 amino acids long. CDR1 is SQVTM and CDR2 is ANQGSEA in the germline V gene. Trimming took off 4 bases at V and 6 bases at J, with 13 bases between the two ends. CDR3 residues: CSVVPVTGNEQFF. CDR3 coding DNA: TGCAGCGTTGTCCCTGTAACAGGCAATGAGCAGTTCTTC.

The CDR3 region is CASSPPEVGLYNEQFF. CDR3 DNA: TGTGCCAGCAGCCCTCCAGAGGTAGGGCTATACAATGAGCAGTTCTTC. The chain couples TRBV11-2 to TRBJ2-1; D unresolved. The length of the CDR3 is 16 residues. V gave up 5 bases and J gave up 4 bases, with 18 bases separating them. Germline-derived CDR1 and CDR2 are SGHAT and FQNNGV.

The J gene is TRBJ1-2, the V gene TRBV13; TRBD1 aligns across 9 bases. Germline-derived CDR1 and CDR2 are PRHDT and FYEKMQ (reference sequence). CDR3 length: 13 residues. V lost 3 bases to trimming and J lost 8 bases; unmatched junction nucleotides: 4. The CDR3 nucleotides read TGTGCCAGCAGCTTCACAGGGGGCGGGGGCTACACCTTC. Translating it yields CASSFTGGGGYTF. Together with reference TRBV13 and TRBJ1-2, the CDR3 gives the full variable domain: AAGVIQSPRHLIKEKRETATLKCYPIPRHDTVYWYQQGPGQDPQFLISFYEKMQSDKGSIPDRFSAQQFSDYHSELNMSSLELGDSALYFCASSFTGGGGYTFGSGTRLTVV.

This clonotype occurred a few times. One end of the junction does not line up with germline, which may come from a read error. V is TRBV7-9 and J is TRBJ1-4; maybe TRBD1 (5 bases). Germline-derived CDR1 and CDR2 are SEHNR and FQNEAQ (reference sequence). The CDR3 is made up of 15 amino acids. The CDR3 DNA is TGTGCCAGCATCTTAAAGACTGGGGGTGATGAAAAACTGTTTTTT. This sequence encodes CASILKTGGDEKLFF.

This chain links TRBV20-1 with TRBJ1-2; a weak D match, TRBD1 (6 bases). The CDR3 runs to 14 residues. The germline gives CDR1 DFQATT, CDR2 SNEGSKA (reference sequence). Between the trimmed V and J ends, which lost 1 base and 8 bases, there was a span of 17 bases. In DNA form, the CDR3 reads TGCAGTGCTAGAGCGTCATCGGGGGGCATCGGCTACACCTTC. Protein: CSARASSGGIGYTF.

The chain has TRBV20-1 and TRBJ2-5, with 7 bases matching TRBD1. Trimming cost V 2 bases and J 0 bases; bases outside gene matches: 6. The CDR3 has 15 residues. Germline loops: CDR1 DFQATT, CDR2 SNEGSKA (reference sequence). CDR3 in amino acids: CSARYPGGNQETQYF. DNA for the CDR3: TGCAGTGCTAGATACCCAGGGGGAAACCAAGAGACCCAGTACTTC.

The V call is TRBV6-1, the J call TRBJ2-1, with TRBD1 matching 7 bases. CDR1 is MNHNS and CDR2 is SASEGT in the germline V gene. The V segment lost 6 bases and the J segment 9 bases; nucleotides outside the gene matches: 8. The CDR3 covers 13 residues. CDR3 loop: CASRILTGSEQFF. CDR3 sequence (DNA): TGTGCCAGCAGGATACTGACAGGGTCTGAGCAGTTCTTC.

The chain employs TRBV24-1 and TRBJ2-5; D is unresolved. This CDR3 is built from 19 residues. CDR1 is KGHDR, CDR2 SFDVKD, per germline. Trimming removed 3 bases at V and 0 bases at J, with 22 bases between. In DNA, the CDR3 is TGTGCCACCAGTGATCTCACTAAGGACGGGTGCTGGTACCAAGAGACCCAGTACTTC. It yields the protein CATSDLTKDGCWYQETQYF.

A few counts support this clonotype. V usage is TRBV2 and J usage is TRBJ2-1; perhaps TRBD1 as D (6 bases). The CDR3 is 15 amino acids. Trimming stripped 7 bases from V and 8 bases from J, with 21 bases between. CDR1 and CDR2 from the germline V gene are SNHLY and FYNNEI. CDR3 bases: TGTGCCAGCACCGTCCAGGGGTTTAACAGCGATGAGCAGTTCTTC. Translation gives CASTVQGFNSDEQFF. Variable domain in full (rest from reference TRBV2 and TRBJ2-1): EPEVTQTPSHQVTQMGQEVILRCVPISNHLYFYWYRQILGQKVEFLVSFYNNEISEKSEIFDDQFSVERPDGSNFTLKIRSTKLEDSAMYFCASTVQGFNSDEQFFGPGTRLTVL.

The chain is built from TRBV5-5 and TRBJ1-1, with 10 bases aligning to TRBD1. CDR1 is SGHKS, CDR2 YYEKEE, per germline (reference sequence). V lost 5 bases to trimming and J lost 11 bases; unmatched junction nucleotides: 9. The CDR3 spans 13 residues. The CDR3 loop is CASSMPGTGDAFF. The CDR3 nucleotides are TGTGCCAGCAGTATGCCCGGGACAGGGGACGCTTTCTTT.

In its sample, this clonotype was seen many times. The J gene is TRBJ2-1, the V gene TRBV5-1, with a weak D call TRBD2 (5 bases). Germline assignment: CDR1 SGHRS and CDR2 YFSETQ. The CDR3 covers 15 residues. V shed 1 base and J shed 10 bases, with 18 bases lying between them. CDR3 coding DNA: TGCGCCAGCAGCTTGACTAGGATTGGGCCAATGGAGCAGTTCTTC. This translates into CASSLTRIGPMEQFF.

The rearrangement links TRBV6-2 or TRBV6-3 to TRBJ2-3, with D possibly matching TRBD2 (5 bases). The ends were cut back, 1 base at V and 0 bases at J, with 17 bases in the middle. The CDR3 consists of 18 residues. The germline gives CDR1 MNHEY, CDR2 SVGEGT. The CDR3 region has the DNA TGTGCCAGCAGTTACTACCGGATGCAGCGGTACAGCACAGATACGCAGTATTTT. This gives the protein CASSYYRMQRYSTDTQYF.

The table lists this clonotype with a few counts. This chain joins TRBV29-1 and TRBJ2-7, with 9 bases lining up with TRBD2. With 6 bases clipped from V and 1 base from J, the junction kept 7 bases outside the gene matches. Germline CDR1 is SQVTM and CDR2 is ANQGSEA. The CDR3 length is 14 residues. For the CDR3, the DNA is TGCAGCGTAGTCAGACTAGCGGCTTCCTACGAGCAGTACTTC. Residues: CSVVRLAASYEQYF.

This clonotype was observed a handful of times. The V and J genes are TRBV20-1 and TRBJ1-6; TRBD1 is a possible D gene (5 bases). Germline loops: CDR1 DFQATT, CDR2 SNEGSKA (reference sequence). Trimming took off 2 bases at V and 5 bases at J, with 16 bases between the two ends. The CDR3 is 16 amino acids. CDR3 in DNA: TGCAGTGCTAGATCCCCTGAGGGCAGGGATAATTCACCCCTCCACTTT. It is translated as CSARSPEGRDNSPLHF.

The V call is TRBV20-1, the J call TRBJ2-1, with 9 nucleotides matching TRBD2. The CDR3 totals 15 residues. Germline V gives CDR1 DFQATT, CDR2 SNEGSKA (reference sequence). V lost 6 bases, J lost 6 bases, and 12 bases stayed unmatched. The CDR3 bases are TGCAGTGCAGGGATAGCGGGAGTGTTCGGCAATGAGCAGTTCTTC. Translating it yields CSAGIAGVFGNEQFF.

V usage is TRBV5-1 and J usage is TRBJ2-7, with 8 bases aligning to TRBD1. Unmatched junction bases numbered 6, after V lost 2 bases and J lost 2 bases. The CDR3 is made up of 15 amino acids. Germline V gives CDR1 SGHRS, CDR2 YFSETQ. In DNA, the CDR3 is TGCGCCAGCAGCTTCGGGGACAGGCCGCCCTACGAGCAGTACTTC. It is translated as CASSFGDRPPYEQYF.